This is a list of T cell receptor beta chains from one sample in a study of cytomegalovirus exposure and HLA in healthy donors. Sequencing used immunoSEQ multiplex PCR; TCRdb keeps in-frame clones, though not all of them. This sample has 85,000 to 100,000 clones, with approximately 89% found just once. The specimen was PBMCs. These receptors all stem from a young man in good health and CMV-seropositive. Each CDR3 is given with its conserved first and last residue. Fields, in order: D gene, J gene, V gene, clone size, CDR3 protein, CDR3 DNA. A D gene is named only where the DNA matches it firmly. Clone size is given for some rows only: seen once, a few or many times, or a class if the clone is expanded.

TRBD1 TRBJ2-7 TRBV2 few CASSEDRGQLYEQYF TGTGCCAGCAGTGAGGACAGGGGGCAACTTTACGAGCAGTACTTC
TRBD2 TRBJ2-7 TRBV5-1 . CASSWTPSGDSYEQYF TGCGCCAGCAGCTGGACCCCTAGCGGGGATTCCTACGAGCAGTACTTC
. TRBJ2-7 TRBV27 . CASSLVGRGGGYDEQYF TGTGCCAGCAGTTTAGTAGGTAGGGGAGGGGGATACGACGAGCAGTACTTC
TRBD1 TRBJ2-3 TRBV5-3 . CARSSRTGDRAILASTDTQYF TGTGCCAGAAGCTCCCGAACTGGGGACAGGGCGATACTGGCTAGCACAGATACGCAGTATTTT
TRBD2 TRBJ2-1 TRBV27 . CASSLPLSAGGLNEQFF TGTGCCAGCAGTTTACCCCTATCTGCGGGAGGGCTCAATGAGCAGTTCTTC
TRBD1 TRBJ2-3 TRBV2 . CASSGQGHTDTQYF TGTGCCAGCAGCGGACAGGGACACACAGATACGCAGTATTTT
TRBD2 TRBJ2-3 TRBV7-2 . CASSLDGTSADTQYF TGTGCCAGCAGCTTAGACGGGACTAGCGCAGATACGCAGTATTTT
. TRBJ1-1 TRBV15 . CATSRDWPSPGTEAFF TGTGCCACCAGCAGAGATTGGCCGTCACCGGGGACTGAAGCTTTCTTT
. TRBJ2-1 TRBV5-4 few CASSLVVGTTYNEQFF TGTGCCAGCAGCTTGGTGGTGGGGACAACTTACAATGAGCAGTTCTTC
TRBD2 TRBJ2-3 TRBV2 . CASLPGLGGNTQYF TGTGCCAGCCTTCCGGGACTAGGGGGGAATACGCAGTATTTT
TRBD1 TRBJ1-5 TRBV5-1 . CASSPGTGRNQPQHF TGCGCCAGCAGCCCCGGGACAGGGCGGAATCAGCCCCAGCATTTT
. TRBJ2-2 TRBV9 . CASRLLATGELFF TGTGCCAGCAGGCTCCTAGCGACTGGGGAGCTGTTTTTT
. TRBJ1-3 TRBV5-1 . CASSSARTGSGNTIYF TGCGCCAGCAGCTCCGCTCGCACGGGGTCTGGAAACACCATATATTTT
. TRBJ2-7 TRBV28 . CASSLPRGHEQYF TGTGCCAGCAGTTTGCCCAGGGGCCACGAGCAGTACTTC